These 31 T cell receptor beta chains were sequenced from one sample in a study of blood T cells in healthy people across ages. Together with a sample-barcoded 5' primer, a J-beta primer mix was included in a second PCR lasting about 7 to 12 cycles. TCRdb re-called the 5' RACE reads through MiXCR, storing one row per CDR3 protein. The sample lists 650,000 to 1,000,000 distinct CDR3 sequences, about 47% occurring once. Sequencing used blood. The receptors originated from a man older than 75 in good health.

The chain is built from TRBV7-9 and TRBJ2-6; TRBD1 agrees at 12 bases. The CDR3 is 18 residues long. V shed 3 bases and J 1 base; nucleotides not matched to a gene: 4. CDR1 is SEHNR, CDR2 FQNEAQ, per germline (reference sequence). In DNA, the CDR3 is TGTGCCAGCAGCTTCGGGACAGGGGGCGCTTCTGGGGCCAACGTCCTGACTTTC. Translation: CASSFGTGGASGANVLTF.

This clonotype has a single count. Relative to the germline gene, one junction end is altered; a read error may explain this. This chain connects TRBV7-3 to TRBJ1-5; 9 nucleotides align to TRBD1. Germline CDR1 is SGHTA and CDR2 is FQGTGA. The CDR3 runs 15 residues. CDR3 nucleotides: TGTGCCTGCAGCTTAGGGACAGGGCTAAGTCAGCCCCAGCATTTT. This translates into CACSLGTGLSQPQHF.

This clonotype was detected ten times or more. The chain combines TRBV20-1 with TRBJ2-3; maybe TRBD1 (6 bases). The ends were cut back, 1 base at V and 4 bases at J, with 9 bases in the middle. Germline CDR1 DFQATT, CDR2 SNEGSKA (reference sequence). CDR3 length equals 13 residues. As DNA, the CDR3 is TGCAGTGCTAGAGTCAGGGGCCCAGATACGCAGTATTTT. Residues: CSARVRGPDTQYF.

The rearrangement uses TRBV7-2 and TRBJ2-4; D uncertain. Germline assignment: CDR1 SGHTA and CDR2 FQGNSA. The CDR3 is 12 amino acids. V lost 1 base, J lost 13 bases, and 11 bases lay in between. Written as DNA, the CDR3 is TGTGCCAGCAGCTTAGTTTGGGAAGAGCAGTACTTC. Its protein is CASSLVWEEQYF.

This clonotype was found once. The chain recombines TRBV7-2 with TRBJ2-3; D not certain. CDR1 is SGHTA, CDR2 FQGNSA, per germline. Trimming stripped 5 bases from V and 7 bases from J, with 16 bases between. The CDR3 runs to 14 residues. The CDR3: CASSPRRALNTQYF. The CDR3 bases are TGTGCCAGCAGCCCCCGCCGGGCCTTAAATACGCAGTATTTT.

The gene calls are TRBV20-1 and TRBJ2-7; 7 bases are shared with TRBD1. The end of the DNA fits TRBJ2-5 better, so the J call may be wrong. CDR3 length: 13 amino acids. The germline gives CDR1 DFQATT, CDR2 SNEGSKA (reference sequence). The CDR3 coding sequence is TGCAGTGCTAAAATACAGGGGCAGGAGACCCAGTACTTC. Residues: CSAKIQGQETQYF.

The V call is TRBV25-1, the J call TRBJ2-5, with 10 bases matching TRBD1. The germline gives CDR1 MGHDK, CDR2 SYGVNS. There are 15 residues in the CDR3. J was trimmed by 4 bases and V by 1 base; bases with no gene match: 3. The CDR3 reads CASSESGQGRETQYF. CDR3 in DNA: TGTGCCAGCAGTGAATCGGGACAGGGGCGAGAGACCCAGTACTTC.

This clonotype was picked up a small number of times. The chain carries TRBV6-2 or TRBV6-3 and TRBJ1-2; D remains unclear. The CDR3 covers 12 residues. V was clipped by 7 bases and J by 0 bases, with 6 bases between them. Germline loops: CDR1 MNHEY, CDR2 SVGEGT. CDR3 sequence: CASIGANYGYTF. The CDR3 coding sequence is TGTGCCAGCATAGGAGCTAACTATGGCTACACCTTC.

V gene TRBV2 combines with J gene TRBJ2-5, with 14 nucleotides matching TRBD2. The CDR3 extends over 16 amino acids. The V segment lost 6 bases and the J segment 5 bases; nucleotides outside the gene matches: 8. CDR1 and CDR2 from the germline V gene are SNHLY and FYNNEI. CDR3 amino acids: CASRPGLAGVEETQYF. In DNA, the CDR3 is TGTGCCAGCAGACCGGGACTAGCGGGAGTGGAGGAGACCCAGTACTTC.

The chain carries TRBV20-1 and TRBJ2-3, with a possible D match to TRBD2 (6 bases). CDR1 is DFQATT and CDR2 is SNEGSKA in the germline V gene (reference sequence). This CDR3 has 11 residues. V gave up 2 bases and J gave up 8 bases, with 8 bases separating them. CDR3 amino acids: CSARLGGTQYF. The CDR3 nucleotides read TGCAGTGCTAGACTGGGGGGTACGCAGTATTTT.

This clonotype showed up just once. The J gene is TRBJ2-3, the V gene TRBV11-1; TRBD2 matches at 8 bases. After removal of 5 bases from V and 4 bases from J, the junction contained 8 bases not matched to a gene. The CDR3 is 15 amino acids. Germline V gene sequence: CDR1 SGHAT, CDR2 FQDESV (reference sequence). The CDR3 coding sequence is TGTGCCAGCAGCCCAGCGGGAGATCGGGCAGATACGCAGTATTTT. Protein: CASSPAGDRADTQYF.

The CDR3 DNA follows: TGTGCCAGCAGTTTAAGCATGATGCGTTACGAGCAGTACTTC. It translates to CASSLSMMRYEQYF. V is TRBV12-3 or TRBV12-4 and J is TRBJ2-7, with D unclear. The CDR3 spans 14 residues. V lost 2 bases and J lost 4, with 12 bases in between.

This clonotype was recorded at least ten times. The CDR3 here is CASSVRGQGELSGANVLTF. The CDR3 bases are TGTGCCAGCAGCGTACGTGGCCAGGGGGAGCTCTCTGGGGCCAACGTCCTGACTTTC. The chain links TRBV9 to TRBJ2-6, with 7 bases that match TRBD1. V lost 1 base and J lost 0; bases outside the gene matches: 10. Germline V gene data show CDR1 as SGDLS and CDR2 as YYNGEE. This CDR3 has 19 amino acids.

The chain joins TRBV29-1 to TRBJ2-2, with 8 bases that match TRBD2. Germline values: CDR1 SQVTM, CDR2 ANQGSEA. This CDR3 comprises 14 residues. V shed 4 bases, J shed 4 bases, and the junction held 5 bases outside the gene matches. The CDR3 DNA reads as TGCAGCGTTGGGGAAGCGGGAGTCACCGGGGAGCTGTTTTTT. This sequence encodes CSVGEAGVTGELFF.

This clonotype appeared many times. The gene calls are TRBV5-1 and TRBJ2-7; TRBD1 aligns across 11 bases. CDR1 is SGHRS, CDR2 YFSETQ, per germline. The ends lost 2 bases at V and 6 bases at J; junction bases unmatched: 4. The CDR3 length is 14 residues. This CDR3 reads CASSLSGTGGEQYF. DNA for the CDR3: TGCGCCAGCAGCTTATCCGGGACAGGGGGCGAGCAGTACTTC.

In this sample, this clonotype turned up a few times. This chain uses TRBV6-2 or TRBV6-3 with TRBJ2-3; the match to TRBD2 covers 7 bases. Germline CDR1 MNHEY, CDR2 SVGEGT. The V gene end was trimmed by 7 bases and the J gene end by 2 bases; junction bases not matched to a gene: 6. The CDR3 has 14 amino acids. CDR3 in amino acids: CASIPAGTTDTQYF. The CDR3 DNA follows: TGTGCCAGCATTCCAGCGGGGACCACAGATACGCAGTATTTT.

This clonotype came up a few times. The DNA of the CDR3 is TGTGCCAGCAGACCTAGGGGACTAGTGAGAGAGACCCAGTACTTC. It specifies CASRPRGLVRETQYF. This chain uses TRBV11-2 with TRBJ2-5; 8 nucleotides agree with TRBD2. With 6 bases clipped from V and 4 bases from J, the junction kept 10 bases outside the gene matches. The V gene's germline CDR1 is SGHAT and CDR2 FQNNGV. This CDR3 is built from 15 residues. The full variable domain, in which reference TRBV11-2 and TRBJ2-5 provide the parts outside the CDR3, is EAGVAQSPRYKIIEKRQSVAFWCNPISGHATLYWYQQILGQGPKLLIQFQNNGVVDDSQLPKDRFSAERLKGVDSTLKIQPAKLEDSAVYLCASRPRGLVRETQYFGPGTRLLVL.

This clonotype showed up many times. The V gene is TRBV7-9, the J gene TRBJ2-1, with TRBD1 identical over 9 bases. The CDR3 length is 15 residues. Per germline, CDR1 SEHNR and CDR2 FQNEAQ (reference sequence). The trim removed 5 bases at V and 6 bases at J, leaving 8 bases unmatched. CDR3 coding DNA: TGTGCCAGCAGCACAGAAACGGGACAGGGCAATGAGCAGTTCTTC. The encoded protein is CASSTETGQGNEQFF.

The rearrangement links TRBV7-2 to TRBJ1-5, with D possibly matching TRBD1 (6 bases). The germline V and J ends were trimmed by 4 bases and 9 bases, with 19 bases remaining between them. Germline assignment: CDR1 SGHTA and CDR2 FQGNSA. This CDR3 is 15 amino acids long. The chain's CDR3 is CASSWGRGDVRPQHF. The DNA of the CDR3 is TGTGCCAGCAGCTGGGGGAGGGGGGACGTGAGGCCCCAGCATTTT.

The CDR3 nucleotides read TGTGCCAGCAGTGTACAACAGGGGGTCCCCGAGCAGTACTTC. Protein: CASSVQQGVPEQYF. This rearrangement joins TRBV28 to TRBJ2-7; 8 positions match TRBD1. The CDR3 is 14 amino acids. The germline gives CDR1 MDHEN, CDR2 SYDVKM. The V and J ends lost 5 bases and 6 bases, in that order; junction bases with no gene match: 9.

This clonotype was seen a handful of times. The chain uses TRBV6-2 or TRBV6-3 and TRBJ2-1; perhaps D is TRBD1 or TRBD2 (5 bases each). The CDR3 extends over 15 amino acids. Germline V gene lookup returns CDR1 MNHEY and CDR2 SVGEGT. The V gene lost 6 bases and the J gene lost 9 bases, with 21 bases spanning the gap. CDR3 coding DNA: TGTGCCAGCAGCACCGGGACCAGAGTACATCCTGAGCAGTTCTTC. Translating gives CASSTGTRVHPEQFF.

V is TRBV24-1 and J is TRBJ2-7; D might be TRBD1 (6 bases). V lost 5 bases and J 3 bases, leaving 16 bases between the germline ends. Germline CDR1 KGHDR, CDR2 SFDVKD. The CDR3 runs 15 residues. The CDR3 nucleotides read TGTGCCACCAGTGGGCCCAGACAGGAATTCTACGAGCAGTACTTC. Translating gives CATSGPRQEFYEQYF.

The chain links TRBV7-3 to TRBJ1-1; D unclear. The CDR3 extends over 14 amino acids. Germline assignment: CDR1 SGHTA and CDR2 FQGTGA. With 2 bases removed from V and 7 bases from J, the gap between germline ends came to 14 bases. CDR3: CASSLRRVSGEAFF. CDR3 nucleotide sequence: TGTGCCAGCAGCTTACGCCGCGTTAGTGGTGAAGCTTTCTTT.

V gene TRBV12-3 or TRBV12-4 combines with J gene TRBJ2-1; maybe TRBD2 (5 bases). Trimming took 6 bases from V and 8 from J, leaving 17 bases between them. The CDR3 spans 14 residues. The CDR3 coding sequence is TGTGCCAGCAGACGAGGCGTTGACGGGGATGAGCAGTTCTTC. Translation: CASRRGVDGDEQFF.

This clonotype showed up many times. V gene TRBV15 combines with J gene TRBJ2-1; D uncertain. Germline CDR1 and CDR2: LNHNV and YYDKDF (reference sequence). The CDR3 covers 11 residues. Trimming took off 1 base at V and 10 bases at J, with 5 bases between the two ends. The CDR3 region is CATSRVTEQFF. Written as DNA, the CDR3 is TGTGCCACCAGCAGAGTGACAGAGCAGTTCTTC. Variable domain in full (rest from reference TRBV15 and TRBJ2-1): DAMVIQNPRYQVTQFGKPVTLSCSQTLNHNVMYWYQQKSSQAPKLLFHYYDKDFNNEADTPDNFQSRRPNTSFCFLDIRSPGLGDTAMYLCATSRVTEQFFGPGTRLTVL.

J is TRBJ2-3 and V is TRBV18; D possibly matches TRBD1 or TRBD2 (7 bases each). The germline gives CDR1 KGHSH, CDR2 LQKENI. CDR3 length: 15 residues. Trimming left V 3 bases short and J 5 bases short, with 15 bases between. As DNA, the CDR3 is TGTGCCAGCTCACCCAGGGAGGGGGCGAGAGATACGCAGTATTTT. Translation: CASSPREGARDTQYF.

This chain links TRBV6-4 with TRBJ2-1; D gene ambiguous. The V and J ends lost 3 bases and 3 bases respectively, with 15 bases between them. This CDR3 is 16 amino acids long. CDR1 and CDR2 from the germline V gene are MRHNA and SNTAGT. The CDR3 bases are TGTGCCAGCAGTGAACAGTCTCGAGCGCACTACAATGAGCAGTTCTTC. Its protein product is CASSEQSRAHYNEQFF.

The CDR3 nucleotides are TGCAGTGCTACCAAGACCCCCGGGGCTGAAGCTTTCTTT. It is translated as CSATKTPGAEAFF. The chain is built from TRBV20-1 and TRBJ1-1; D remains ambiguous. V dropped 4 bases and J dropped 6 bases, with 15 bases sitting between them. Germline values: CDR1 DFQATT, CDR2 SNEGSKA (reference sequence). The CDR3 totals 13 residues.

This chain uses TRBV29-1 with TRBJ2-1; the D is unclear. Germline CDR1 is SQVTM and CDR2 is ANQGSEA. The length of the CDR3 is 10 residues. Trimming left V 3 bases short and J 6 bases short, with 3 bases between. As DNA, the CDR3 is TGCAGCGTTGACAGCAATGAGCAGTTCTTC. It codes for CSVDSNEQFF.

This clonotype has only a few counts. DNA for the CDR3: TGTGCCAGCAGCCCCCCTATACCCCGTCATAGCAATCAGCCCCAGCATTTT. Protein product: CASSPPIPRHSNQPQHF. The gene calls are TRBV7-9 and TRBJ1-5; D remains unclear. The V end lost 5 bases, the J end lost 0 bases, and 17 bases lay between the germline ends. Germline V gene sequence: CDR1 SEHNR, CDR2 FQNEAQ (reference sequence). CDR3 size: 17 residues.

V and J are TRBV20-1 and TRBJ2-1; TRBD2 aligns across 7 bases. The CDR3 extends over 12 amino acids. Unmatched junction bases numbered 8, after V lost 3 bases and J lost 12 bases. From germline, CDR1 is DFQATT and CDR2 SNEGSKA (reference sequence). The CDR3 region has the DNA TGCAGTGCTAGCCGCGAACTAGCGAGGCAGTTCTTC. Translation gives CSASRELARQFF.